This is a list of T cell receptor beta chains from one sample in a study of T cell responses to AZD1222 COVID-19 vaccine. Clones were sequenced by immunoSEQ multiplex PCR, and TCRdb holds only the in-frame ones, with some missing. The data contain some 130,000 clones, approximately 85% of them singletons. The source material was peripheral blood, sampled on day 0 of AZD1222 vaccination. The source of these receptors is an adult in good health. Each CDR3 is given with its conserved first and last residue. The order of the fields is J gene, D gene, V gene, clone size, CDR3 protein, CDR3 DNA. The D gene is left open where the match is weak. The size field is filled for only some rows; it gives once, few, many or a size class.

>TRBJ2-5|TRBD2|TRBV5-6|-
CASSPGGARETQYF
TGTGCCAGCAGCCCGGGGGGGGCGCGAGAGACCCAGTACTTC
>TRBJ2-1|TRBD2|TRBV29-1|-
CSVVAGGTSSYNEQFF
TGCAGCGTTGTCGCGGGAGGGACTAGCTCCTACAATGAGCAGTTCTTC
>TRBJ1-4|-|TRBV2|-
CASITGIATNEKLFF
TGTGCCAGTATAACAGGGATAGCAACTAATGAAAAACTGTTTTTT
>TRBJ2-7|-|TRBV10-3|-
CAIRAAETTGREQYF
TGTGCCATCAGGGCGGCCGAGACGACAGGTCGCGAGCAGTACTTC
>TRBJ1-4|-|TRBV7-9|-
CASSFPGQTNEKLFF
TGTGCCAGCAGCTTCCCGGGGCAGACTAATGAAAAACTGTTTTTT
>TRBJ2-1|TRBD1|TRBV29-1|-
CSVEGQRTNEQFF
TGCAGCGTTGAGGGACAGAGAACTAATGAGCAGTTCTTC
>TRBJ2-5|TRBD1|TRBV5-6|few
CASLVWTGIETQYF
TGTGCCAGCTTGGTGTGGACAGGGATAGAGACCCAGTACTTC
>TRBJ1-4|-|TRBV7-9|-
CASSGPNDEKLFF
TGTGCCAGCAGTGGACCGAACGATGAAAAACTGTTTTTT
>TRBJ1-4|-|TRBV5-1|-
CASSLPGQLNEKLFF
TGCGCCAGCAGCCTACCGGGACAACTTAATGAAAAACTGTTTTTT
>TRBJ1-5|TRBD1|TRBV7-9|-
CASSSIGTDYSNQPQHF
TGTGCCAGCAGCTCTATAGGGACAGACTATAGCAATCAGCCCCAGCATTTT
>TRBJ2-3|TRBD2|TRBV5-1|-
CASSKGLAGSTDTQYF
TGCGCCAGCAGCAAGGGACTAGCGGGGAGCACAGATACGCAGTATTTT
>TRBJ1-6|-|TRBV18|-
CASSPNRDSPLHF
TGTGCCAGCTCACCAAACCGGGATTCACCCCTCCACTTT
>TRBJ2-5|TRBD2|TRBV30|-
CAWRLAGQETQYF
TGTGCCTGGCGACTAGCGGGTCAAGAGACCCAGTACTTC
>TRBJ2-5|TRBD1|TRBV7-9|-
CASSLGDRDQETQYF
TGTGCCAGCAGCTTAGGGGACAGGGATCAAGAGACCCAGTACTTC
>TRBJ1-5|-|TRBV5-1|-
CASSLQQGGQPQHF
TGCGCCAGCAGCTTACAACAGGGCGGCCAGCCCCAGCATTTT
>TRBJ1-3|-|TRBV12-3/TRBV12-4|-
CASSPSQGNTIYF
TGTGCCAGCAGCCCCTCCCAGGGAAACACCATATATTTT
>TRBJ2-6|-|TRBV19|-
CASSIMVGSDSGANVLTF
TGTGCCAGTAGTATAATGGTCGGGTCGGATTCTGGGGCCAACGTCCTGACTTTC
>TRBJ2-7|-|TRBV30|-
CAWPQGPLLYEQYF
TGTGCCTGGCCTCAGGGGCCTCTTCTGTACGAGCAGTACTTC
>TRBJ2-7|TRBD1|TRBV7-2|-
CASSTTRTGNYEQYF
TGTGCCAGCAGCACAACGCGGACAGGGAACTACGAGCAGTACTTC
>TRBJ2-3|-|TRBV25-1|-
CATNGLSDTQYF
TGTGCCACTAACGGACTGTCAGATACGCAGTATTTT
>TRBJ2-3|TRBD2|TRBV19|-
CASRREQTTDTQYF
TGTGCCAGTAGGCGGGAGCAAACCACAGATACGCAGTATTTT
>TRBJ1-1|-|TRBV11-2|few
CASSLDLSGRAFF
TGTGCCAGCAGCTTAGATCTATCAGGGCGTGCTTTCTTT
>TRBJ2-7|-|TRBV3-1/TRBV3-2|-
CASSQEGGYSCEQYF
TGTGCCAGCAGCCAAGAGGGAGGTTATTCCTGCGAGCAGTACTTC
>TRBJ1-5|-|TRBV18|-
CASSPLRDSNQPQHF
TGTGCCAGCTCACCACTAAGGGATAGCAATCAGCCCCAGCATTTT
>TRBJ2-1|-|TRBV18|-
CASSPFSDSNEQFF
TGTGCCAGCTCACCTTTCTCGGACAGCAATGAGCAGTTCTTC
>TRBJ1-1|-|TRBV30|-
CAWSDSEAFF
TGTGCCTGGAGTGACAGTGAAGCTTTCTTT
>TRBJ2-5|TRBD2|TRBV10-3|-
CAISESHRGGGETQYF
TGTGCCATCAGTGAGTCCCATCGGGGCGGGGGTGAGACCCAGTACTTC
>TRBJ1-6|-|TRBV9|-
CASSAGGGDSPLHF
TGTGCCAGCAGCGCCGGAGGGGGGGATTCACCCCTCCACTTT
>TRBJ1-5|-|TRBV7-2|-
CASSLQGRGITQPQHF
TGTGCCAGCAGCTTACAGGGACGGGGAATAACTCAGCCCCAGCATTTT
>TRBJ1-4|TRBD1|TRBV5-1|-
CASSLSSGTGGEKLFF
TGCGCCAGCAGCTTGAGCAGCGGGACAGGCGGAGAAAAACTGTTTTTT
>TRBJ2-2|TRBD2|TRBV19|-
CASSKGLAGGSNTGELFF
TGTGCCAGTAGTAAGGGACTAGCGGGGGGTTCGAACACCGGGGAGCTGTTTTTT
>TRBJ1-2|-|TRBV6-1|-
CASSEGLLVGYTF
TGTGCCAGCAGTGAAGGGCTGCTAGTAGGCTACACCTTC
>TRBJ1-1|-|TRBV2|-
CATGGNPRQNTEAFF
TGTGCCACCGGAGGGAATCCGCGGCAGAACACTGAAGCTTTCTTT
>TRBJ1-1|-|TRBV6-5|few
CASSYSSGGENTEAFF
TGTGCCAGCAGTTACTCGTCGGGGGGGGAGAACACTGAAGCTTTCTTT
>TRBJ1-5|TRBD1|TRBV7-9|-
CASSSSTGHQPQHF
TGTGCCAGCAGCTCCTCGACAGGGCATCAGCCCCAGCATTTT
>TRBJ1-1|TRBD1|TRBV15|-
CATSGTGVATEAFF
TGTGCCACCAGCGGCACAGGGGTAGCCACTGAAGCTTTCTTT
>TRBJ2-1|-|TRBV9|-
CASSVISSAEQFF
TGTGCCAGCAGCGTAATTAGCTCCGCTGAGCAGTTCTTC
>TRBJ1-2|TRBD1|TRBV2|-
CASTDRGHGYTF
TGTGCCAGCACAGACAGGGGCCATGGCTACACCTTC
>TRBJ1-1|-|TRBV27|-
CASSLSRRDQAFF
TGTGCCAGCAGTTTATCCCGCAGGGATCAAGCTTTCTTT
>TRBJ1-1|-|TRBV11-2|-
CASSLGSEAFF
TGTGCCAGCAGCTTAGGATCTGAAGCTTTCTTT
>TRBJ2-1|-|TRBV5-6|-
CASSPPISGEYREQFF
TGTGCCAGCAGCCCCCCTATCAGCGGAGAGTATCGGGAGCAGTTCTTC